Presented here are 5 T cell receptor beta chains from one specimen sequenced in a study of blood T cell repertoires in COVID-19. Clones were sequenced by immunoSEQ multiplex PCR, and TCRdb holds only the in-frame ones, with some missing. The sample shows more than 200,000 clones, around 82% of them seen only once. Sequencing used PBMCs or T cells enriched from blood (not recorded which). The receptors shown here come from a man aged 25-40 years with acute COVID-19.

This clone was detected only a few times. The chain joins TRBV5-6 to TRBJ1-6; 7 bases are shared with TRBD1. V trimming: 3 bases; J trimming: 10 bases; junction bases outside the gene matches: 7. Germline assignment: CDR1 SGHDT and CDR2 YYEEEE. CDR3 length equals 14 residues. The CDR3 region has the DNA TGTGCCAGCAGCTCGGACAGGTATCACTCACCCCTCCACTTT. It codes for CASSSDRYHSPLHF.

The CDR3 spells CASRKTGNYGYTF. DNA for the CDR3: TGTGCCAGCAGGAAGACAGGCAACTATGGCTACACCTTC. V is TRBV7-2 and J is TRBJ1-2, with D perhaps matching TRBD1 (6 bases). Deletions cut 6 bases from V and 2 bases from J, with 10 bases between. Germline V gene data show CDR1 as SGHTA and CDR2 as FQGNSA. CDR3 size: 13 residues.

This chain joins TRBV6-2 or TRBV6-3 and TRBJ2-1, with 7 bases fitting TRBD2. CDR1 is MNHEY and CDR2 is SVGEGT in the germline V gene. The CDR3 sequence is 17 residues long. V was clipped by 1 base and J by 6 bases; unmatched bases: 12. The CDR3 coding sequence is TGTGCCAGCAGTTACTTGGGAGGGGACGGAATCTTCAATGAGCAGTTCTTC. Translated, it gives CASSYLGGDGIFNEQFF.

In its sample, this clone was seen a few times. The V and J genes are TRBV24-1 and TRBJ2-3, with D possibly matching TRBD1 (6 bases). CDR1 is KGHDR, CDR2 SFDVKD, per germline. V lost 4 bases to trimming and J lost 4 bases, with 17 bases between them. The CDR3 runs 16 residues. CDR3: CATSDPDRLGPDTQYF. CDR3 in DNA: TGTGCCACCAGTGACCCCGACAGGCTAGGGCCAGATACGCAGTATTTT.

This chain links TRBV14 with TRBJ1-2; TRBD1 matches at 7 bases. The trim removed 1 base at V and 4 bases at J, leaving 9 bases unmatched. Germline CDR1 SGHDN, CDR2 FVKESK. This CDR3 is built from 16 residues. The CDR3 DNA follows: TGTGCCAGCAGCCAAGCTCGGACAGGACACAGCTATGGCTACACCTTC. Encoded protein: CASSQARTGHSYGYTF.